This TCR beta chain was obtained from a study of blood T cell repertoires in COVID-19. CDR3 length: 14 residues. Germline CDR1 SGHNT, CDR2 YYREEE (reference sequence). V shed 3 bases and J 6 bases; nucleotides not matched to a gene: 7. Assay: immunoSEQ multiplex PCR; the TCRdb copy retains only in-frame clones and omits some. The table records some 320,000 clones, about 89% of them present only once. The age range of participants was about 18 to 100 years, with residence in some 25 US areas. Clinical histories supplied by participants themselves formed the basis of cohort assignment. Sequencing was performed on PBMCs or T cells enriched from blood (not recorded which). This clonotype originated in a man aged 55 to 69 who had recovered from COVID-19. The rearrangement links TRBV5-4 to TRBJ2-7; TRBD1 agrees at 9 bases. CDR3 bases: TGTGCCAGCAGCTCGCGACAGGGGGGGAGCGAGCAGTACTTC. Translation: CASSSRQGGSEQYF.